This T cell receptor beta chain was captured by sequencing in a study of blood T cell repertoires in COVID-19. This CDR3 is built from 10 residues. The germline V and J ends were trimmed by 1 base and 8 bases, with 5 bases remaining between them. From germline, CDR1 is SQVTM and CDR2 ANQGSEA. The repertoire was sequenced with immunoSEQ multiplex PCR; TCRdb's copy has only in-frame clones and lacks some. In the table there are 100,000 to 150,000 clones, 84% of which are singletons. Sequencing used PBMCs or T cells enriched from blood (not recorded which). The sequence was collected from a woman between 25 and 40 years old who had recovered from COVID-19. The V gene is TRBV29-1, the J gene TRBJ1-1; D not resolved. Here the CDR3 reads CSVEGQEAFF. CDR3 DNA: TGCAGCGTTGAAGGTCAGGAAGCTTTCTTT.